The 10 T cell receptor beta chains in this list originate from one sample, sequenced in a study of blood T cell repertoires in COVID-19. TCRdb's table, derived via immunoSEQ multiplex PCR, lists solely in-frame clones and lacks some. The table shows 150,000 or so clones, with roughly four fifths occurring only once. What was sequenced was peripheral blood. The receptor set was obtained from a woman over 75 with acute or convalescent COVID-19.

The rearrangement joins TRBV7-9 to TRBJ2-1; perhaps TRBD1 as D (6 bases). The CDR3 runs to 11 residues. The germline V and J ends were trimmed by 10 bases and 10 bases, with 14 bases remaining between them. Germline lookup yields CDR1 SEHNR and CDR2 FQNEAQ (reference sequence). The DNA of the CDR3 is TGTGCCACCTCGAACGGACAGGAGCAGTTCTTC. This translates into CATSNGQEQFF. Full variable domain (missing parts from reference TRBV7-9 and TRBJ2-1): DTGVSQNPRHKITKRGQNVTFRCDPISEHNRLYWYRQTLGQGPEFLTYFQNEAQLEKSRLLSDRFSAERPKGSFSTLEIQRTEQGDSAMYLCATSNGQEQFFGPGTRLTVL.

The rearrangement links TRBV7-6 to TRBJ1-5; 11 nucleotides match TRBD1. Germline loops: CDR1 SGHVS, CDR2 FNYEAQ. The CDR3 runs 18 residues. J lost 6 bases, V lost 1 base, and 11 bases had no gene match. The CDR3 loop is CASSLGTGGPGIGQPQHF. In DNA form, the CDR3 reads TGTGCCAGCAGCTTAGGGACAGGGGGCCCCGGGATCGGTCAGCCCCAGCATTTT.

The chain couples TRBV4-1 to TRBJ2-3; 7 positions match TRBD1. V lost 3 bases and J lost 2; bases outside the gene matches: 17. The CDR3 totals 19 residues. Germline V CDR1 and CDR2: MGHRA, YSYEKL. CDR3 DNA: TGCGCCAGCAGCCACTTGACAGGGTTTCCCGACGGCTCCACAGATACGCAGTATTTT. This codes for CASSHLTGFPDGSTDTQYF.

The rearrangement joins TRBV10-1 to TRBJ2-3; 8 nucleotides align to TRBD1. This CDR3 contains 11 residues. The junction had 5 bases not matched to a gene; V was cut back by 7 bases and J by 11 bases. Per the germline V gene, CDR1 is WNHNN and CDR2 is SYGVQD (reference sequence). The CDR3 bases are TGCGCCAGCACCGGACAGGGTGGGCAGTATTTT. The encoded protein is CASTGQGGQYF.

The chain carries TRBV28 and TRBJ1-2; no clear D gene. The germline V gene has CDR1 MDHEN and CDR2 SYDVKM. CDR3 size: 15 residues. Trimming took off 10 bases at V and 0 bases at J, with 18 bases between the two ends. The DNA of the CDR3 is TGTGCCACGGGAGGGAGTAAGGTAGCTAACTATGGCTACACCTTC. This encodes CATGGSKVANYGYTF.

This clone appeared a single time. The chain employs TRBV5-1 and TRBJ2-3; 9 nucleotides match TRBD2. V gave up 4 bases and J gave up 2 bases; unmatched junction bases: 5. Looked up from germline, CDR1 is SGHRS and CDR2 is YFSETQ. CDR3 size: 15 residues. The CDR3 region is CASSPGTSTTDTQYF. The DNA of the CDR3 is TGCGCCAGCAGCCCAGGGACTAGCACCACAGATACGCAGTATTTT.

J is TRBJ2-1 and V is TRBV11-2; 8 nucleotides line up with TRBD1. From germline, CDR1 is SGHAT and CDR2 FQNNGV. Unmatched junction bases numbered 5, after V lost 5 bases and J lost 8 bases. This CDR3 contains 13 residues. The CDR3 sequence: CASSEDRVHEQFF. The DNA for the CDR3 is TGTGCCAGCAGCGAGGACAGGGTCCATGAGCAGTTCTTC.

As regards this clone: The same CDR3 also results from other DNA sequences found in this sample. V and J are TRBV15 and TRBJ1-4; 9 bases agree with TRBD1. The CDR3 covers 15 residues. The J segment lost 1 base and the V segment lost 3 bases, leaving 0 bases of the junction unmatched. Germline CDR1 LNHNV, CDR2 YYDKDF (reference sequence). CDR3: CATSRGQGTNEKLFF. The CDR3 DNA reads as TGTGCCACCAGCAGGGGACAGGGAACTAATGAAAAACTGTTTTTT.

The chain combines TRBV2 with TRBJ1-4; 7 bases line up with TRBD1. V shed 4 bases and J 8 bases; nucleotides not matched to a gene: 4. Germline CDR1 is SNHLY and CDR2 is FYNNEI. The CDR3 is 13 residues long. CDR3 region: CASSVAGGEKLFF. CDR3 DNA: TGTGCCAGCAGTGTTGCAGGGGGGGAAAAACTGTTTTTT. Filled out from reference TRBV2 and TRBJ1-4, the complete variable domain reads EPEVTQTPSHQVTQMGQEVILRCVPISNHLYFYWYRQILGQKVEFLVSFYNNEISEKSEIFDDQFSVERPDGSNFTLKIRSTKLEDSAMYFCASSVAGGEKLFFGSGTQLSVL.

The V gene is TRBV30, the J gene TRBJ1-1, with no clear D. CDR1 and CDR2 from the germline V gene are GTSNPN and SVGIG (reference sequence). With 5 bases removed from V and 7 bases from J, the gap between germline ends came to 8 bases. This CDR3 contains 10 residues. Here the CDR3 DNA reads TGTGCCTGGGGATTATATGAAGCTTTCTTT. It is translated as CAWGLYEAFF.